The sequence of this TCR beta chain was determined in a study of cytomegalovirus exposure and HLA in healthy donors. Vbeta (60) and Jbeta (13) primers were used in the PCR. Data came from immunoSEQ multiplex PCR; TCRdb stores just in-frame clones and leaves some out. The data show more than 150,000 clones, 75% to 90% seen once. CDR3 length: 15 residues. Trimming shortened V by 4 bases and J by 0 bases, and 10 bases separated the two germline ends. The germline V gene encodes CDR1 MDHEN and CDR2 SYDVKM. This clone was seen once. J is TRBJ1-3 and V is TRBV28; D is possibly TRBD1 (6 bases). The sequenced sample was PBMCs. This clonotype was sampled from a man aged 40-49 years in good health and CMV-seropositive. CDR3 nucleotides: TGTGCCAGCAGTTGGGACACACACTCTGGAAACACCATATATTTT. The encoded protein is CASSWDTHSGNTIYF.